One sample yielded the 30 T cell receptor beta chains listed below, sequenced in a study of post-analysis software for immune sequencing data. Unique molecular identifiers were carried by the TCR beta cDNA libraries. TCRdb recomputed calls from the PCR reads with MiXCR, one row per CDR3 protein. This sample has about 760,000 distinct CDR3 sequences; 25% to 30% occur once, and the top ten carry approximately 0.6%. Whole-study results and caveats: TRBV5-6, TRBV5-1 and TRBV20-1 were among about 5 TRBV segments more frequent in patients than controls.

Antigens for these TCRs are unknown. What was sequenced was blood. These receptors originate from a girl aged 10 to 17 with multiple sclerosis.

As concerns this clonotype: This may be a read error: a much more frequent sequence differs by one nucleotide. This sequence joins TRBV4-3 and TRBJ2-4, with a tentative D call TRBD2 (5 bases). The J call may be faulty, since TRBJ2-5 better matches the DNA end. Germline V gene sequence: CDR1 LGHNA, CDR2 YSLEER. CDR3 length: 15 amino acids. CDR3 region: CASSRQDSREETQYF. CDR3 nucleotides: TGCGCCAGCAGCCGTCAGGATTCAAGGGAGGAGACCCAGTACTTC.

The genes are TRBV24-1 and TRBJ2-1; D is possibly TRBD1 (6 bases). Trimming stripped 7 bases from V and 6 bases from J, with 18 bases between. Germline assignment: CDR1 KGHDR and CDR2 SFDVKD. The CDR3 spans 15 residues. CDR3 residues: CATRNSGEGPNEQFF. CDR3 DNA sequence: TGTGCCACCAGAAACTCAGGGGAAGGCCCCAATGAGCAGTTCTTC.

This chain joins TRBV5-1 and TRBJ2-7; D uncertain. Germline CDR1 is SGHRS and CDR2 is YFSETQ. This CDR3 is built from 13 residues. Trimming took off 4 bases at V and 4 bases at J, with 12 bases between the two ends. CDR3 in amino acids: CASSVLGWYEQYF. CDR3 DNA sequence: TGCGCCAGCAGCGTGTTAGGTTGGTACGAGCAGTACTTC.

The CDR3 region is CASSKDRYEQYF. CDR3 sequence (DNA): TGTGCCAGCAGCAAAGACAGGTACGAGCAGTACTTC. The chain has TRBV12-3 or TRBV12-4 and TRBJ2-7; D may be TRBD1 (6 bases). Trimming pared 6 bases from V and 4 bases from J, leaving 10 bases between. The CDR3 is 12 residues long.

The sample holds a few counts of this clonotype. This chain joins TRBV29-1 and TRBJ1-4; D is uncertain. The CDR3 extends over 11 amino acids. Germline V gives CDR1 SQVTM, CDR2 ANQGSEA. V was cut by 6 bases and J by 6 bases, with 8 bases left in between. The CDR3 DNA sequence: TGCAGCGTAGGATCGGATGAAAAACTGTTTTTT. Amino acid sequence: CSVGSDEKLFF.

This clonotype appeared a single time. The chain carries TRBV5-1 and TRBJ2-7, with D unresolved. The CDR3 covers 15 residues. V shed 0 bases and J shed 6 bases, with 16 bases lying between them. CDR1 and CDR2 from the germline V gene are SGHRS and YFSETQ. The CDR3 here is CASSLDGPTKREQYF. In DNA form, the CDR3 reads TGCGCCAGCAGCTTGGACGGGCCTACAAAACGCGAGCAGTACTTC. Full variable domain (missing parts from reference TRBV5-1 and TRBJ2-7): KAGVTQTPRYLIKTRGQQVTLSCSPISGHRSVSWYQQTPGQGLQFLFEYFSETQRNKGNFPGRFSGRQFSNSRSEMNVSTLELGDSALYLCASSLDGPTKREQYFGPGTRLTVT.

This clonotype appeared a single time. The genes are TRBV24-1 and TRBJ2-1; D possibly uses TRBD1 or TRBD2 (5 bases each). The CDR3 runs to 13 residues. The V end was cut by 5 bases, the J end by 5 bases, with 9 bases between. Germline loops: CDR1 KGHDR, CDR2 SFDVKD. The CDR3 sequence: CATSVGTHNEQFF. The CDR3 bases are TGTGCCACCAGTGTAGGGACCCACAATGAGCAGTTCTTC.

The chain links TRBV7-9 to TRBJ1-4; TRBD1 agrees at 7 bases. The junction had 9 bases not matched to a gene; V was cut back by 4 bases and J by 7 bases. Germline V gives CDR1 SEHNR, CDR2 FQNEAQ (reference sequence). This CDR3 spans 15 amino acids. CDR3 in DNA: TGTGCCAGCAGCTGGGAGGGGGCCTTCGGTGAAAAACTGTTTTTT. The encoded protein is CASSWEGAFGEKLFF.

On this clonotype: This may be a read error, as it is one base from a much larger clone. This chain uses TRBV29-1 with TRBJ2-1; the match to TRBD1 covers 7 bases. CDR1 and CDR2 (germline): SQVTM, ANQGSEA. The CDR3 loop spans 12 amino acids. The CDR3 reads CRGTANYNEQFF. In DNA, the CDR3 is TGCAGGGGGACAGCAAACTACAATGAGCAGTTCTTC.

Only a few counts were recorded for this clonotype. The chain employs TRBV28 and TRBJ2-5; D unclear. Trimming removed 3 bases from V and 4 bases from J, with 15 bases in between. CDR3 length: 15 residues. CDR1 MDHEN and CDR2 SYDVKM come from the germline V gene. The chain's CDR3 is CASSFLGNRRETQYF. The CDR3 nucleotides are TGTGCCAGCAGTTTTCTTGGGAACCGAAGAGAGACCCAGTACTTC.

The chain combines TRBV9 with TRBJ2-2; the D gene is possibly TRBD2 (6 bases). Per the germline V gene, CDR1 is SGDLS and CDR2 is YYNGEE. There are 15 residues in the CDR3. Trimming took 2 bases from V and 5 from J, leaving 13 bases between them. The CDR3 nucleotides read TGTGCCAGCAGCGTTGGCGGGACTGGGACCGGGGAGCTGTTTTTT. Protein sequence: CASSVGGTGTGELFF.

This clonotype has just a few counts. The J gene is TRBJ2-4, the V gene TRBV28; TRBD2 agrees at 9 bases. This CDR3 is 16 amino acids long. Trimming cost V 4 bases and J 3 bases; bases outside gene matches: 7. CDR1 is MDHEN and CDR2 is SYDVKM in the germline V gene. Here the CDR3 reads CASSSSGGLDKNIQYF. The CDR3 DNA reads TGTGCCAGCAGTTCCAGCGGGGGGTTGGACAAAAACATTCAGTACTTC. Variable domain in full (rest from reference TRBV28 and TRBJ2-4): DVKVTQSSRYLVKRTGEKVFLECVQDMDHENMFWYRQDPGLGLRLIYFSYDVKMKEKGDIPEGYSVSREKKERFSLILESASTNQTSMYLCASSSSGGLDKNIQYFGAGTRLSVL.

The chain employs TRBV28 and TRBJ2-5, with D possibly matching TRBD2 (5 bases). The assigned J gene may be wrong: the sequence end matches TRBJ2-7 better. CDR1 and CDR2 from the germline V gene are MDHEN and SYDVKM. The CDR3 is 15 amino acids. The CDR3: CASSLFSGLSYEQYF. The CDR3 DNA follows: TGTGCCAGCAGTTTATTTTCGGGGTTGAGCTACGAGCAGTACTTC.

The chain recombines TRBV6-5 with TRBJ1-1; D remains ambiguous. CDR1 is MNHEY and CDR2 is SVGAGI in the germline V gene. Between the trimmed V and J ends, which lost 3 bases and 5 bases, there was a span of 13 bases. The CDR3 is 14 amino acids. The CDR3 DNA is TGTGCCAGCAGTTATACGGGGTGGAGGACTGAAGCTTTCTTT. Translation gives CASSYTGWRTEAFF.

V is TRBV7-2 and J is TRBJ2-7; D is possibly TRBD1 (5 bases). CDR3 length: 15 amino acids. Trimming pared 2 bases from V and 4 bases from J, leaving 15 bases between. CDR1 is SGHTA, CDR2 FQGNSA, per germline. CDR3 DNA: TGTGCCAGCAGCTTATCCCCAGGGCCAAATTACGAGCAGTACTTC. Translated: CASSLSPGPNYEQYF.

This clonotype came up once. The chain links TRBV28 to TRBJ2-7; perhaps D is TRBD1 or TRBD2 (7 bases each). Trimming stripped 6 bases from V and 4 bases from J, with 16 bases between. This CDR3 spans 14 amino acids. The V gene's germline CDR1 is MDHEN and CDR2 SYDVKM. In DNA form, the CDR3 reads TGTGCCAGCAGCCCCCAGGGGGAGGGTTACGAGCAGTACTTC. Encoded protein: CASSPQGEGYEQYF.

The chain employs TRBV9 and TRBJ1-4; the D is unclear. This CDR3 has 17 amino acids. V was shortened by 0 bases and J by 0 bases, with 12 bases between the two germline ends. Germline V gene lookup returns CDR1 SGDLS and CDR2 YYNGEE. CDR3 residues: CASSVAYGRATNEKLFF. CDR3 coding DNA: TGTGCCAGCAGCGTAGCTTACGGGAGAGCAACTAATGAAAAACTGTTTTTT.

The J gene is TRBJ2-7, the V gene TRBV9; 7 bases are shared with TRBD2. Germline CDR1 and CDR2: SGDLS and YYNGEE. With 1 base clipped from V and 6 bases from J, the junction kept 13 bases outside the gene matches. This CDR3 has 16 amino acids. CDR3 in amino acids: CASSVTIAASGSEQYF. The CDR3 coding sequence is TGTGCCAGCAGCGTAACGATTGCGGCTAGCGGATCCGAGCAGTACTTC.

In this sample, this clonotype turned up many times. The chain employs TRBV18 and TRBJ2-7, with a possible D match to TRBD1 (6 bases). Trimming removed 3 bases from V and 3 bases from J, with 9 bases in between. There are 13 residues in the CDR3. The germline CDR1 and CDR2 sequences are KGHSH and LQKENI. CDR3 nucleotides: TGTGCCAGCTCACCTGACAGGAGCTACGAGCAGTACTTC. Protein: CASSPDRSYEQYF.

This clonotype was counted a few times. The chain uses TRBV20-1 and TRBJ2-7; 7 bases map to TRBD1. Trimming took 0 bases from V and 1 from J; bases not matched to a gene: 3. CDR1 and CDR2 (germline): DFQATT, SNEGSKA (reference sequence). The CDR3 is 14 residues long. CDR3 loop: CSARDQGQSYEQYF. CDR3 sequence (DNA): TGCAGTGCTAGAGATCAGGGACAGTCCTACGAGCAGTACTTC.

The chain joins TRBV27 to TRBJ2-7; no definite D call. V was clipped by 5 bases and J by 5 bases, with 13 bases between them. This CDR3 comprises 13 residues. CDR1 is MNHEY, CDR2 SMNVEV, per germline (reference sequence). Here the CDR3 reads CASSDRPLDEQYF. DNA for the CDR3: TGTGCCAGCAGTGACCGACCGCTCGACGAGCAGTACTTC.

This clonotype has only a few counts. The chain combines TRBV15 with TRBJ2-3; 8 bases are a match to TRBD1. Trimming removed 3 bases from V and 0 bases from J; junction bases left unmatched: 2. Germline lookup yields CDR1 LNHNV and CDR2 YYDKDF (reference sequence). This CDR3 comprises 15 residues. The CDR3 nucleotides read TGTGCCACCAGCAGGAACAGGGGGAGCACAGATACGCAGTATTTT. Translation: CATSRNRGSTDTQYF.

This clonotype was detected a few times. The rearrangement uses TRBV5-1 and TRBJ2-7, with D tentatively TRBD1 (5 bases). Germline V gene lookup returns CDR1 SGHRS and CDR2 YFSETQ. This CDR3 spans 13 amino acids. V dropped 4 bases and J dropped 1 base, with 9 bases sitting between them. Here the CDR3 reads CASSKAGSYEQYF. The DNA of the CDR3 is TGCGCCAGCAGCAAGGCAGGGTCCTACGAGCAGTACTTC.

In this sample, this clonotype turned up many times. The V and J genes are TRBV10-3 and TRBJ2-5; D gene unclear. The germline V gene has CDR1 ENHRY and CDR2 SYGVKD. Trimming took 0 bases from V and 4 from J, leaving 9 bases between them. CDR3 length: 14 residues. The DNA for the CDR3 is TGTGCCATCAGTGAGTCGGGCATTTCAGAGACCCAGTACTTC. Its protein is CAISESGISETQYF.

This clonotype was counted only a few times. The chain joins TRBV29-1 to TRBJ2-1; TRBD2 aligns across 10 bases. The CDR3 extends over 13 amino acids. Germline trimming cut 4 bases from V and 8 bases from J; bases unmatched to any gene: 5. Germline V gene sequence: CDR1 SQVTM, CDR2 ANQGSEA. CDR3 protein: CSVGLAGGYEQFF. The CDR3, as DNA: TGCAGCGTTGGGTTAGCGGGGGGCTATGAGCAGTTCTTC.

This clonotype was detected a few times. The chain has TRBV13 and TRBJ1-4, with 7 bases aligning to TRBD1. With V trimmed by 7 bases and J by 4 bases, 6 bases remained unmatched. CDR1 PRHDT and CDR2 FYEKMQ come from the germline V gene (reference sequence). This CDR3 spans 14 amino acids. CDR3 in DNA: TGTGCCAGCACGGGACAGATATTTAATGAAAAACTGTTTTTT. The encoded protein is CASTGQIFNEKLFF.

J is TRBJ2-3 and V is TRBV20-1; no reliable D call. Trimming cost V 3 bases and J 2 bases, with 6 bases left between them. The CDR3 is 12 residues long. The germline V gene encodes CDR1 DFQATT and CDR2 SNEGSKA (reference sequence). The CDR3 coding sequence is TGCAGTGCTAGGCGGAACACAGATACGCAGTATTTT. This encodes CSARRNTDTQYF.

This clonotype has more than one count but fewer than ten. This rearrangement joins TRBV5-5 to TRBJ1-2, with 7 positions matching TRBD1. The CDR3 extends over 17 amino acids. V lost 1 base, J lost 7 bases, and 16 bases stayed unmatched. Germline V gives CDR1 SGHKS, CDR2 YYEKEE (reference sequence). The CDR3 DNA is TGTGCCAGCAGCTTGAGAGATACAGGGGCCGTGGAAACTGGCTACACCTTC. Translating gives CASSLRDTGAVETGYTF.

This clonotype was detected only a few times. The J gene is TRBJ2-5, the V gene TRBV4-1; D call uncertain. Germline V lookup: CDR1 MGHRA, CDR2 YSYEKL. The CDR3 has 13 residues. Trimming removed 4 bases at V and 5 bases at J, with 11 bases between. The CDR3 is CASSRWFLETQYF. CDR3 DNA sequence: TGCGCCAGCAGCCGATGGTTTTTGGAGACCCAGTACTTC.

This clonotype has a handful of counts. V is TRBV6-6 and J is TRBJ2-1, with 14 bases fitting TRBD2. This CDR3 is built from 16 residues. After removal of 5 bases from V and 9 bases from J, the junction contained 9 bases not matched to a gene. CDR1 and CDR2 from the germline V gene are MNHNY and SVGAGI (reference sequence). The CDR3 nucleotides read TGTGCCAGCAGTCGTCCCGGGACTAGCGGGAGAGGTGAGCAGTTCTTC. This encodes CASSRPGTSGRGEQFF.